The clone carrying this T cell receptor beta chain appeared many times. Amplification of TCR beta CDR3 regions used RNA as the template. First-round RT-PCR targeting the TCR CDR3 was performed with the HTBI primer set. TCRdb reprocessed the multiplex PCR reads via MiXCR and lists one record per CDR3 protein. The sample holds approximately 600,000 distinct CDR3 sequences; roughly 14% are singletons and the top ten take over 3.5%. In the ophthalmopathy cohort, Clinical Activity Score was at least 3, NOSPECS grade at least 4, and duration under 3 months. The data belong to a study of T cells in Graves' hyperthyroidism and ophthalmopathy. Study-wide background: The initial diagnosis was the point when peripheral blood was collected, ahead of any treatment.

Germline lookup yields CDR1 MDHEN and CDR2 SYDVKM. This CDR3 spans 15 amino acids. This chain joins TRBV28 and TRBJ1-5; TRBD1 aligns across 11 bases. The TCR originated in a woman in her forties with Graves' ophthalmopathy. Sequencing was carried out using blood. CDR3: CRTGGRGVDYQPQHF. The DNA for the CDR3 is TGTAGGACAGGGGGCCGAGGTGTCGATTATCAGCCCCAGCATTTT.